The 25 T cell receptor beta chains listed next were all sequenced from one sample in a study of blood T cells in healthy people across ages. Together with a sample-barcoded 5' primer, a J-beta primer mix was included in a second PCR lasting roughly 6 to 12 cycles. TCRdb reanalysed the 5' RACE reads using MiXCR and keeps one entry per CDR3 protein. This table holds 700,000 to 850,000 distinct CDR3 sequences, about 36% found once. Sequences were obtained from blood. The receptors here all came from a young man in good health.

In DNA form, the CDR3 reads TGCGCCAGCAGCCAAGATCGTACTAGAGTAGAGACCCAGTACTTC. Translation: CASSQDRTRVETQYF. The genes are TRBV4-3 and TRBJ2-5; a possible D gene is TRBD2 (5 bases). CDR3 length: 15 amino acids. Germline V gene lookup returns CDR1 LGHNA and CDR2 YSLEER. V was shortened by 0 bases and J by 4 bases, with 12 bases between the two germline ends.

This chain links TRBV27 with TRBJ1-4; D is possibly TRBD1 (6 bases). This CDR3 comprises 16 residues. Germline assignment: CDR1 MNHEY and CDR2 SMNVEV (reference sequence). Trimming shortened V by 5 bases and J by 1 base, and 14 bases separated the two germline ends. CDR3 in DNA: TGTGCCAGCAGTCACAATAACAGGGTAACTAATGAAAAACTGTTTTTT. This codes for CASSHNNRVTNEKLFF.

The table lists this clonotype with a few counts. The chain carries TRBV5-1 and TRBJ2-1; 7 bases fit TRBD2. The length of the CDR3 is 16 residues. Germline V gene lookup returns CDR1 SGHRS and CDR2 YFSETQ. J gave up 4 bases and V 0 bases, and 7 bases lay outside the gene matches. The CDR3 DNA follows: TGCGCCAGCAGCTTGGAGTCTAGCGGACCATACAATGAGCAGTTCTTC. It is translated as CASSLESSGPYNEQFF.

This clonotype was seen a few times. CDR3 DNA: TGCGCCAGCAGCTTCAGAAGCCTTGATTCACCCCTCCACTTT. Protein: CASSFRSLDSPLHF. The rearrangement uses TRBV5-1 and TRBJ1-6; no clear D gene. The V gene's germline CDR1 is SGHRS and CDR2 YFSETQ. The V and J ends lost 2 bases and 8 bases respectively, with 11 bases between them. CDR3 length equals 14 residues.

As regards this clonotype: A much bigger clone sits one base away, suggesting this may be a read error. The V and J genes are TRBV4-3 and TRBJ2-4, with TRBD1 identical over 9 bases. The V gene's germline CDR1 is LGHNA and CDR2 YSLEER. The CDR3 length is 15 residues. CDR3 protein: CASSQVMTPGQGVHF. As DNA, the CDR3 is TGCGCCAGCAGCCAAGTGATGACCCCGGGACAGGGAGTGCACTTC.

This clonotype was counted ten times or more. The V and J genes are TRBV4-3 and TRBJ2-5; D is perhaps TRBD2 (5 bases). Trimming stripped 2 bases from V and 2 bases from J, with 12 bases between. The CDR3 runs to 15 residues. The germline V gene has CDR1 LGHNA and CDR2 YSLEER. In DNA form, the CDR3 reads TGCGCCAGCAGCCAAAGCGGCTCCAGGCAAGAGACCCAGTACTTC. Its protein is CASSQSGSRQETQYF.

The chain combines TRBV11-1 with TRBJ2-5, with D hard to call. Germline loops: CDR1 SGHAT, CDR2 FQDESV (reference sequence). V was trimmed by 3 bases and J by 2 bases, leaving 16 bases between them. The CDR3 totals 16 residues. The CDR3 nucleotides read TGTGCCAGCAGCTTCCTGGTGGCACTCAAACAAGAGACCCAGTACTTC. Its protein product is CASSFLVALKQETQYF.

The chain is built from TRBV24-1 and TRBJ2-1; 10 nucleotides match TRBD2. J lost 4 bases, V lost 7 bases, and 6 bases had no gene match. CDR1 is KGHDR, CDR2 SFDVKD, per germline. CDR3 length: 15 residues. CDR3 DNA: TGTGCCACCAGCTCGGGAGCGGGGGGGTACAATGAGCAGTTCTTC. It translates to CATSSGAGGYNEQFF.

Only a few counts were recorded for this clonotype. This chain links TRBV7-2 with TRBJ2-4, with 7 bases identical to TRBD2. The DNA end is more similar to TRBJ2-7, so the J call may be wrong. Per the germline V gene, CDR1 is SGHTA and CDR2 is FQGNSA. The CDR3 is made up of 13 amino acids. The CDR3 bases are TGTGCCAGCAGGACCGGGGGGACCTACGAGCAGTACTTC. Amino acid sequence: CASRTGGTYEQYF.

The chain recombines TRBV4-3 with TRBJ2-3, with D perhaps TRBD2 (6 bases). With 0 bases removed from V and 5 bases from J, the gap between germline ends came to 12 bases. Germline lookup yields CDR1 LGHNA and CDR2 YSLEER. The CDR3 sequence is 15 residues long. Written as DNA, the CDR3 is TGCGCCAGCAGCCAAGAGGGACTGCCCGGAGATACGCAGTATTTT. Translated, it gives CASSQEGLPGDTQYF.

This chain uses TRBV7-2 with TRBJ1-5; D possibly corresponds to TRBD1 (5 bases). The CDR3 has 14 amino acids. Germline V CDR1 and CDR2: SGHTA, FQGNSA. V was pared by 0 bases and J by 5 bases, with 8 bases between. CDR3 residues: CASSLAGTDQPQHF. As DNA, the CDR3 is TGTGCCAGCAGCTTAGCAGGGACCGATCAGCCCCAGCATTTT.

The chain couples TRBV29-1 to TRBJ2-5, with D perhaps TRBD2 (6 bases). Germline V lookup: CDR1 SQVTM, CDR2 ANQGSEA. CDR3 length equals 16 residues. V lost 3 bases, J lost 1 base, and 18 bases lay in between. CDR3 sequence reads: CSVDPWGDPPQETQYF. The CDR3 region has the DNA TGCAGCGTTGACCCGTGGGGGGATCCACCCCAAGAGACCCAGTACTTC.

V and J are TRBV7-9 and TRBJ2-5, with a possible D match to TRBD2 (5 bases). From germline, CDR1 is SEHNR and CDR2 FQNEAQ (reference sequence). CDR3 length: 14 amino acids. V shed 5 bases and J shed 4 bases, with 14 bases lying between them. This CDR3 reads CASSPVGGGETQYF. CDR3 nucleotides: TGTGCCAGCAGCCCGGTTGGAGGCGGAGAGACCCAGTACTTC.

This clonotype has a handful of counts. CDR3 sequence reads: CASSLESFLGGYTF. CDR3 bases: TGTGCCAGCAGCTTAGAGTCCTTTTTGGGAGGTTACACCTTC. The J gene is TRBJ1-2, the V gene TRBV7-2; D is ambiguous. This CDR3 contains 14 residues. Germline V gives CDR1 SGHTA, CDR2 FQGNSA. The ends were cut back, 1 base at V and 11 bases at J, with 17 bases in the middle.

The chain recombines TRBV6-5 with TRBJ1-2; 7 nucleotides align to TRBD1. Germline V gives CDR1 MNHEY, CDR2 SVGAGI. V was pared by 4 bases and J by 5 bases, with 7 bases of the junction left unmatched. This CDR3 has 14 residues. The CDR3 loop is CASSSDRDKYGYTF. The CDR3 DNA follows: TGTGCCAGCAGTTCCGACAGGGACAAATATGGCTACACCTTC.

This clonotype was picked up many times. A read error may account for a junction end that differs from germline. The rearrangement uses TRBV5-1 and TRBJ2-5, with unresolved D. Germline-derived CDR1 and CDR2 are SGHRS and YFSETQ. The CDR3 sequence is 11 residues long. As DNA, the CDR3 is TGTGCCAGCAGCGAACAAGAGACCCAGTACTTC. Translation: CASSEQETQYF.

The genes are TRBV10-3 and TRBJ1-6; maybe TRBD1 (5 bases). V dropped 7 bases and J dropped 5 bases, with 18 bases sitting between them. The CDR3 consists of 16 residues. Germline values: CDR1 ENHRY, CDR2 SYGVKD. Written as DNA, the CDR3 is TGTGCCATCACCCAGGGAGGGCTAAGGGATAATTCACCCCTCCACTTT. It codes for CAITQGGLRDNSPLHF.

The chain links TRBV4-3 to TRBJ1-6, with D perhaps matching TRBD1 (5 bases). V shed 0 bases and J shed 6 bases, with 9 bases lying between them. CDR3 length: 15 residues. CDR1 and CDR2 (germline): LGHNA, YSLEER. CDR3 nucleotide sequence: TGCGCCAGCAGCCAAGAGGGGCTTCGTAATTCACCCCTCCACTTT. Amino acids: CASSQEGLRNSPLHF.

Concerning this clonotype itself: A read error may be the cause here, since a much bigger clone is one base away. The chain links TRBV12-3 or TRBV12-4 to TRBJ2-7, with D maybe TRBD2 (6 bases). This CDR3 contains 14 residues. The V and J ends lost 1 base and 7 bases respectively, with 14 bases between them. The CDR3 sequence is CASSLGLGRNEQYF. CDR3 DNA: TGTGCCAGCAGTTTAGGACTAGGTAGGAATGAGCAGTACTTC.

This clonotype has a handful of counts. The rearrangement links TRBV12-3 or TRBV12-4 to TRBJ2-2, with TRBD2 matching over 8 bases. The CDR3 has 17 amino acids. V lost 1 base to trimming and J lost 5 bases; unmatched junction nucleotides: 9. The CDR3 DNA reads TGTGCCAGCAGTTTAGGAGCGGGGGCCCCCAGGACCGGGGAGCTGTTTTTT. This gives the protein CASSLGAGAPRTGELFF.

The chain joins TRBV4-2 to TRBJ2-7; TRBD2 matches 9 bases. The CDR3 has 16 residues. CDR1 is LGHNA, CDR2 YNFKEQ, per germline. With 1 base clipped from V and 3 bases from J, the junction kept 7 bases outside the gene matches. The CDR3 region is CASSQGRLAGLYEQYF. The CDR3 DNA is TGTGCCAGCAGCCAAGGTCGGCTAGCGGGGCTCTACGAGCAGTACTTC.

V and J are TRBV28 and TRBJ1-2; D unclear. The V and J ends lost 2 bases and 6 bases respectively, with 10 bases between them. Germline CDR1 MDHEN, CDR2 SYDVKM. The CDR3 loop spans 13 amino acids. This CDR3 is CASSLTLGHGYTF. CDR3 DNA sequence: TGTGCCAGCAGTTTAACCTTAGGCCATGGCTACACCTTC.

The chain couples TRBV4-1 to TRBJ1-5; 7 bases agree with TRBD1. Germline lookup yields CDR1 MGHRA and CDR2 YSYEKL. CDR3 size: 18 residues. Trimming removed 3 bases from V and 4 bases from J; junction bases left unmatched: 15. The CDR3 nucleotides read TGCGCCAGCAGCCAGCCCAGTTCTGGGACAGTCATTAATCAGCCCCAGCATTTT. Encoded protein: CASSQPSSGTVINQPQHF.

The rearrangement joins TRBV5-6 to TRBJ2-7; no clear D gene. The V and J ends lost 8 bases and 2 bases respectively, with 14 bases between them. The CDR3 is 13 residues long. The germline CDR1 and CDR2 sequences are SGHDT and YYEEEE. CDR3 protein: CARAVYFAYEQYF. In nucleotides, the CDR3 is TGTGCCAGGGCAGTATACTTTGCCTACGAGCAGTACTTC. The variable domain in full, completed from reference TRBV5-6 and TRBJ2-7, reads DAGVTQSPTHLIKTRGQQVTLRCSPKSGHDTVSWYQQALGQGPQFIFQYYEEEERQRGNFPDRFSGHQFPNYSSELNVNALLLGDSALYLCARAVYFAYEQYFGPGTRLTVT.

This sequence joins TRBV20-1 and TRBJ1-6; no clear D gene. Deletions cut 0 bases from V and 0 bases from J, with 9 bases between. This CDR3 region has 16 residues. Germline V CDR1 and CDR2: DFQATT, SNEGSKA (reference sequence). The CDR3 protein is CSARDRANSYNSPLHF. The CDR3 nucleotides read TGCAGTGCTAGAGATAGGGCAAACTCCTATAATTCACCCCTCCACTTT.